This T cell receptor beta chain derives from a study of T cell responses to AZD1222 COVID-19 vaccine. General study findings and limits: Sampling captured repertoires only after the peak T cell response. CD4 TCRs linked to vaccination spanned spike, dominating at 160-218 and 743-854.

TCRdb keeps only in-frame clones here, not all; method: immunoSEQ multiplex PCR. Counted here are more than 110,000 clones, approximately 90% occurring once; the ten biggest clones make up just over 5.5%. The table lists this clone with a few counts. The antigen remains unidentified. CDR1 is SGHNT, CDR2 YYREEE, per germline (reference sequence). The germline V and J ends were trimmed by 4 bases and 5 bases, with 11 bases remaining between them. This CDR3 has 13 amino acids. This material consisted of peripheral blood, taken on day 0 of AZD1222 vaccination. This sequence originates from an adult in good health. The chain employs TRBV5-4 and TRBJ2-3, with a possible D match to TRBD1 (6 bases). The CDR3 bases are TGTGCCAGCAGCCGGGACAATCGAGATACGCAGTATTTT. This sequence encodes CASSRDNRDTQYF.